These 5 T cell receptor beta chains were sequenced from one sample in a study of T-cell memory formation after mild COVID-19. TCRdb reprocessed the 5' RACE reads via MiXCR and lists one record per CDR3 protein. The sample has fewer than 650,000 distinct CDR3 sequences, 20% to 25% seen once. Sequencing was performed on PBMCs or a T cell subset sorted from them (not recorded which). The source is an adult woman who had mild COVID-19 (a few samples of this study predate the infection). Cell type and time point are not known.

The chain joins TRBV19 to TRBJ1-5; the D is unclear. The CDR3 contains 15 residues. V lost 6 bases and J lost 4, with 16 bases in between. The germline V gene has CDR1 LNHDA and CDR2 SQIVND (reference sequence). CDR3 in amino acids: CASRPNGGRNQPQHF. CDR3 in DNA: TGTGCCAGTAGGCCGAACGGAGGGCGAAATCAGCCCCAGCATTTT.

V gene TRBV7-2 combines with J gene TRBJ2-5, with a tentative D call TRBD1 (5 bases). V was clipped by 3 bases and J by 4 bases, with 9 bases between them. CDR3 length: 13 residues. Germline values: CDR1 SGHTA, CDR2 FQGNSA. Here the CDR3 DNA reads TGTGCCAGCAGCTTTGGGGCGAGAGAGACCCAGTACTTC. This sequence encodes CASSFGARETQYF.

J is TRBJ2-3 and V is TRBV7-6; 7 positions agree with TRBD2. The junction had 6 bases not matched to a gene; V was cut back by 6 bases and J by 6 bases. The CDR3 spans 13 residues. The germline V gene encodes CDR1 SGHVS and CDR2 FNYEAQ. DNA for the CDR3: TGTGCCAGCAGTTCCACTAGCGCCGATACGCAGTATTTT. Its protein product is CASSSTSADTQYF.

This clonotype has a handful of counts. The V call is TRBV20-1, the J call TRBJ2-5; D may correspond to TRBD1 or TRBD2 (5 bases each). The V gene lost 1 base and the J gene lost 5 bases, with 11 bases spanning the gap. This CDR3 contains 13 residues. Germline loops: CDR1 DFQATT, CDR2 SNEGSKA (reference sequence). The CDR3 DNA reads TGCAGTGCTAGAGGGGGGTCAGTGGAGACCCAGTACTTC. Amino acids: CSARGGSVETQYF.

This clonotype was observed a handful of times. V usage is TRBV30 and J usage is TRBJ2-1; the match to TRBD1 covers 7 bases. Germline-derived CDR1 and CDR2 are GTSNPN and SVGIG (reference sequence). V lost 0 bases, J lost 15 bases, and 11 bases stayed unmatched. The CDR3 is made up of 13 amino acids. In DNA form, the CDR3 reads TGTGCCTGGAGTGTACTCGGCAGGGGGTCGAGGTTCTTC. Its translation: CAWSVLGRGSRFF.